This entry lists 3 T cell receptor beta chains sequenced from one sample in a study of metastatic and nonmetastatic thyroid tumors. Among the patients, none had received any treatment before thyroid surgery. TCRdb re-called the PCR reads via MiXCR. The data show about 34,000 clones, about 15% seen once. The source material was blood. The receptors shown here come from a female donor with papillary thyroid cancer or a benign thyroid nodule (not recorded which). Some clones in this sample may be carry-over from other donors' samples.

This clone was found many times. The chain uses TRBV12-3 or TRBV12-4 and TRBJ2-1; D gene uncertain. Trimming shortened V by 4 bases and J by 6 bases, and 7 bases separated the two germline ends. CDR3 length equals 12 residues. The CDR3 region has the DNA TGTGCCAGCAGTTGGAGTAGCAATGAGCAGTTCTTC. It is translated as CASSWSSNEQFF.

A few counts support this clone. This sequence joins TRBV6-1 and TRBJ1-1; no firm D call. The CDR3 spans 13 residues. CDR1 and CDR2 (germline): MNHNS, SASEGT. V shed 8 bases and J shed 6 bases, with 16 bases lying between them. The CDR3 region has the DNA TGTGCCAGCGGGCGGCATCTTTTATCTGAAGCTTTCTTT. It yields the protein CASGRHLLSEAFF.

CDR3 region: CASSITGGSNYGYTF. For the CDR3, the DNA is TGTGCCAGTAGTATCACAGGGGGTAGTAACTATGGCTACACCTTC. The chain links TRBV19 to TRBJ1-2; TRBD1 matches 8 bases. The CDR3 spans 15 residues. V gave up 3 bases and J gave up 1 base; unmatched junction bases: 4. Germline V gene lookup returns CDR1 LNHDA and CDR2 SQIVND (reference sequence).